This TCR beta chain was profiled in a study of T cell changes during pregnancy in multiple sclerosis. Sequencing was performed with immunoSEQ multiplex PCR; in TCRdb, only in-frame clones are kept and a portion is missing. Of fewer than 85,000 clones in the sample, 94% were seen once. Germline lookup yields CDR1 SGHAT and CDR2 FQNNGV. V was pared by 1 base and J by 6 bases, with 12 bases of the junction left unmatched. This CDR3 is built from 17 residues. The J gene is TRBJ2-1, the V gene TRBV11-2, with TRBD2 matching over 7 bases. The sequencing used peripheral blood, collected in the third trimester of pregnancy. The sequence came from a female donor with multiple sclerosis, enrolled in a pregnancy study. CDR3 region: CASSLVTGGGRGNEQFF. DNA of the CDR3: TGTGCCAGCAGCTTAGTCACGGGGGGAGGTCGTGGCAATGAGCAGTTCTTC.